Described below is a single T cell receptor beta chain sequence and its context. This entry is derived from a study of CD8 T cells in Susac syndrome. Overall study: At the time of blood draw, patients with Susac syndrome were therapy-naive, receiving corticosteroids, or receiving intravenous immunoglobulin alone.

It was with random hexamers that roughly 0.5 to 1 ug RNA was reverse transcribed. The immunoSEQ assay covered 54 Vbeta and 13 Jbeta segments for CDR3. TCRdb used MiXCR to reprocess the immunoSEQ multiplex PCR reads, holding one entry per CDR3 protein. The sample comprises about 240,000 distinct CDR3 sequences, roughly 95% of which are singletons, and 0.08% to 0.11% rests with the top ten. The CDR3 extends over 14 amino acids. Trimming removed 4 bases at V and 0 bases at J, with 7 bases between. Germline CDR1 is SGHVS and CDR2 is FNYEAQ. This receptor was taken from a human donor with Susac syndrome. Material: CD4+ T cells from PBMCs. This rearrangement joins TRBV7-6 to TRBJ2-1; no firm D call. The CDR3, as DNA: TGTGCCAGCAGCTCAACTAACTCCTACAATGAGCAGTTCTTC. Translated: CASSSTNSYNEQFF.